A selection of T cell receptor beta chains follows, all from one sample in a study of OX40 agonist ivuxolimab in advanced cancers. Measured with immunoSEQ multiplex PCR; TCRdb has only the in-frame clones, and not every one. The table has some 70,000 clones, about 83% seen once. The sample in question was CD4+ or CD8+ T cells sorted from blood, obtained in a trial of the OX40 agonist ivuxolimab. These receptors were obtained from an adult with an advanced solid tumor such as melanoma, head and neck, liver or kidney cancer. Each CDR3 is given without its conserved first and last residue.

v_call,j_call,cdr3_length,cdr3_aa
TRBV5-1,TRBJ1-6,15,ASSRQPASSYNSPLH
TRBV5-6,TRBJ2-7,9,ASSASAEQY
TRBV29-1,TRBJ2-2,11,SVRTSGTGELF
TRBV11-2,TRBJ1-2,13,ASSQRQTLNYGYT
TRBV27,TRBJ1-2,13,ASSLSSGDTRGYT
TRBV10-3,TRBJ1-4,13,AISSDREANEKLF
TRBV7-2,TRBJ2-5,10,ASSALQETQY
TRBV5-1,TRBJ2-2,14,ASGPRTMMNTGELF
TRBV29-1,TRBJ1-2,11,SVSGTGSYGYT
TRBV6-5,TRBJ1-5,11,ASSYSEGQPQH